This is a list of T cell receptor beta chains from one sample in a study of glioma-infiltrating T cells. TCRdb reprocessed the multiplex PCR reads via MiXCR and lists one record per CDR3 protein. The sample holds over 140,000 distinct CDR3 sequences, 39% seen once. Sequenced material: glioma tissue, nonneoplastic brain tissue, or PBMCs (not recorded which). These receptor sequences come from a human donor with low-grade glioma or glioblastoma, undergoing nonglioma brain surgery, or in good health (not recorded which). The CDR3 runs from the conserved cysteine through the conserved F or W. The D gene is left open where the match is weak. Size tells how often a clone was seen (once, few, many) or the class of an expanded clone, and some rows leave it out.

j_gene | v_gene | abundance | d_gene | CDR3nt | CDR3aa
TRBJ2-2 | TRBV7-2 | few | . | TGTGCCGGGAGACTAGAGCGGGTCGCCGGGGAGCTGTTTTTT | CAGRLERVAGELFF
TRBJ2-7 | TRBV20-1 | . | . | TGCAGTCCCCTCTTTGGATACCAGCAGTACTTC | CSPLFGYQQYF
TRBJ2-7 | TRBV20-1 | . | . | TGCAGTGCTCAGCTACAGAAAGGGTACTACGAGCAGTACTTC | CSAQLQKGYYEQYF
TRBJ1-5 | TRBV4-2 | . | . | TGTGCCAGCAGCTTAATCGATCCCCAGCCCCAGCATTTT | CASSLIDPQPQHF
TRBJ2-1 | TRBV7-3 | . | TRBD2 | TGTGCCAGCAGCCCAGAACTAGCGGGGGGGAGTAATGAGCAGTTCTTC | CASSPELAGGSNEQFF
TRBJ2-3 | TRBV5-6 | few | TRBD1 | TGTGCCAGCAGCTTGGAACAGGGGGCCTCAGATACGCAGTATTTT | CASSLEQGASDTQYF
TRBJ2-3 | TRBV6-2/TRBV6-3 | . | TRBD1 | TGTGCCAGCAGTAAGGGACAGGAGCGTTCAGATACGCAGTATTTT | CASSKGQERSDTQYF
TRBJ2-1 | TRBV6-2/TRBV6-3 | . | . | TGTGCGGTTCGACCAGGGACTCTGTACAATGAGCAGTTCTTC | CAVRPGTLYNEQFF
TRBJ1-2 | TRBV27 | few | TRBD1 | TGTGCCACCAGTGCGCGGACAGGGACTGGCTACACCTTC | CATSARTGTGYTF
TRBJ2-4 | TRBV28 | . | . | TGTGCCAGCAGCTCCGATGGGGTCAAAAACATTCAGTATTTC | CASSSDGVKNIQYF
TRBJ1-1 | TRBV18 | . | . | TGTGCCAGCTCACCGTATGAGAGGGGGTCAGCGAACACTGAAGCTTTCTTT | CASSPYERGSANTEAFF
TRBJ2-7 | TRBV6-2/TRBV6-3 | . | . | TGTGCCAGCAGTTCCAGTGCGAGGAGTGGCGAGCAGTACTTC | CASSSSARSGEQYF
TRBJ1-2 | TRBV6-1 | . | . | TGTGCCAGCACCACTTCGAGTGCTGGCTACACCTTC | CASTTSSAGYTF
TRBJ1-1 | TRBV7-6 | few | TRBD1 | TGTGCCAGCAGCCTGACAGGGAGGAACACTGAAGCTTTCTTT | CASSLTGRNTEAFF
TRBJ2-1 | TRBV5-1 | . | TRBD2 | TGCGCCAGCAGCGGGGGACTACCTAATGAGCAGTTCTTC | CASSGGLPNEQFF
TRBJ2-2 | TRBV20-1 | . | TRBD2 | TGCAGTGCTCTAAAGCGGGAGGGCCTGCGTGGGGAGCTGTTTTTT | CSALKREGLRGELFF
TRBJ2-3 | TRBV6-5 | . | TRBD2 | TGTGCCAGCAGCCACTGGACTAGCGGCACAGATACGCAGTATTTT | CASSHWTSGTDTQYF
TRBJ2-3 | TRBV7-6 | . | TRBD2 | TGTGCCAGCAGCTTACGGACTAGCGCCGGCACAGATACGCAGTATTTT | CASSLRTSAGTDTQYF
TRBJ2-2 | TRBV6-1 | . | . | TGTGCCAGCAGCCGAGAGACAGGAGACACCGGGGAGCTGTTTTTT | CASSRETGDTGELFF
TRBJ1-1 | TRBV7-2 | . | . | TGTGCCAGCAGCTGGAGAGGCACTGAAGCTTTCTTT | CASSWRGTEAFF
TRBJ2-1 | TRBV6-1 | many | . | TGTGCCAGCAGCAGAACGGGACTTCCTTACAATGAGCAGTTCTTC | CASSRTGLPYNEQFF
TRBJ2-1 | TRBV4-3 | few | TRBD1 | TGCGCCAGCAGCCAAGATCCGACAGGGGGCTCCTACAATGAGCAGTTCTTC | CASSQDPTGGSYNEQFF
TRBJ2-3 | TRBV27 | . | . | TGTGCCAGCAGTTTCGGGCGAGGTACGCAGTATTTT | CASSFGRGTQYF
TRBJ2-3 | TRBV20-1 | . | TRBD2 | TGCAGTGCTAGCTCCCTAGCGGGGGCCACAGATACGCAGTATTTT | CSASSLAGATDTQYF